The 15 T cell receptor beta chains below come from one sample, sequenced in a study of blood T cell repertoires in COVID-19. Only in-frame clones appear in the TCRdb table, and some are missing; sequencing was by immunoSEQ multiplex PCR. The sample holds 330,000 or so clones, roughly 87% seen once. Material for sequencing was peripheral blood. The source of these receptors is a man younger than 45 with COVID-19, enrolled during active disease.

The chain joins TRBV9 to TRBJ2-5; weak D call: TRBD2 (6 bases). Germline-derived CDR1 and CDR2 are SGDLS and YYNGEE. V was trimmed by 0 bases and J by 5 bases, leaving 14 bases between them. CDR3 size: 15 residues. The CDR3 DNA reads as TGTGCCAGCAGCGTAGATGACGGAGGGGTGGAGACCCAGTACTTC. It codes for CASSVDDGGVETQYF.

The chain links TRBV19 to TRBJ2-5; TRBD1 agrees at 7 bases. V trimming: 5 bases; J trimming: 1 base; junction bases outside the gene matches: 10. This CDR3 is 16 amino acids long. Germline V gene lookup returns CDR1 LNHDA and CDR2 SQIVND (reference sequence). The chain's CDR3 is CASSPGVRGRQETQYF. CDR3 nucleotide sequence: TGTGCCAGTAGTCCAGGGGTAAGGGGGCGCCAAGAGACCCAGTACTTC. Using reference TRBV19 and TRBJ2-5 for the parts outside the CDR3, the full variable domain is DGGITQSPKYLFRKEGQNVTLSCEQNLNHDAMYWYRQDPGQGLRLIYYSQIVNDFQKGDIAEGYSVSREKKESFPLTVTSAQKNPTAFYLCASSPGVRGRQETQYFGPGTRLLVL.

This chain joins TRBV6-5 and TRBJ2-1; maybe TRBD2 (7 bases). This CDR3 is built from 13 residues. The V gene lost 6 bases and the J gene lost 8 bases, with 14 bases spanning the gap. CDR1 is MNHEY, CDR2 SVGAGI, per germline. The CDR3 DNA follows: TGTGCCAGCAGGAGGGGGGGGCGGGATGAGCAGTTCTTC. This encodes CASRRGGRDEQFF.

The rearrangement uses TRBV27 and TRBJ1-1; 8 bases line up with TRBD1. The trim removed 1 base at V and 5 bases at J, leaving 0 bases unmatched. The CDR3 loop spans 13 amino acids. CDR1 and CDR2 from the germline V gene are MNHEY and SMNVEV (reference sequence). CDR3 coding DNA: TGTGCCAGCAGTTTATGGACAGGGACTGAAGCTTTCTTT. It is translated as CASSLWTGTEAFF.

The rearrangement joins TRBV2 to TRBJ1-6; 7 bases match TRBD1. Germline assignment: CDR1 SNHLY and CDR2 FYNNEI. CDR3 length equals 15 residues. J was trimmed by 7 bases and V by 7 bases; bases with no gene match: 10. Here the CDR3 reads CASNAGTAGNSPLHF. The CDR3 coding sequence is TGTGCCAGCAATGCAGGGACAGCCGGAAATTCACCCCTCCACTTT. The complete variable domain, with remaining parts taken from reference TRBV2 and TRBJ1-6, reads EPEVTQTPSHQVTQMGQEVILRCVPISNHLYFYWYRQILGQKVEFLVSFYNNEISEKSEIFDDQFSVERPDGSNFTLKIRSTKLEDSAMYFCASNAGTAGNSPLHFGNGTRLTVT.

The chain has TRBV4-3 and TRBJ1-2, with D perhaps matching TRBD1 (6 bases). Trimming took off 0 bases at V and 8 bases at J, with 19 bases between the two ends. In germline, CDR1 is LGHNA, CDR2 YSLEER. CDR3 length: 16 amino acids. The CDR3 DNA reads as TGCGCCAGCAGCCAAGATACGAGGGACACCCCAGGGGGCTACACCTTC. Translating gives CASSQDTRDTPGGYTF.

The chain uses TRBV10-3 and TRBJ2-2, with 8 bases matching TRBD1. This CDR3 spans 14 amino acids. Per the germline V gene, CDR1 is ENHRY and CDR2 is SYGVKD. Trimming removed 8 bases from V and 5 bases from J; junction bases left unmatched: 7. In DNA, the CDR3 is TGTGCCATCTGGCAGGGGGCCGGGACCGGGGAGCTGTTTTTT. Translated, it gives CAIWQGAGTGELFF.

The chain couples TRBV30 to TRBJ1-2, with D possibly TRBD1 on 5 matching bases. V shed 8 bases and J shed 1 base, with 11 bases lying between them. CDR1 GTSNPN and CDR2 SVGIG come from the germline V gene (reference sequence). The CDR3 is made up of 12 amino acids. CDR3 in DNA: TGTGCCCGGGGCAGACTTAACTATGGCTACACCTTC. Translation: CARGRLNYGYTF.

The chain couples TRBV10-3 to TRBJ2-7, with 13 nucleotides matching TRBD2. Germline-derived CDR1 and CDR2 are ENHRY and SYGVKD. The length of the CDR3 is 15 residues. V dropped 6 bases and J dropped 4; count of bases not matched to a gene: 6. The CDR3 spells CAIRSGTSGVYEQYF. In DNA form, the CDR3 reads TGTGCCATCAGGTCCGGGACTAGCGGGGTGTACGAGCAGTACTTC.

The CDR3: CSAKPQGPETQYF. As DNA, the CDR3 is TGCAGCGCCAAACCCCAGGGGCCAGAGACCCAGTACTTC. The chain links TRBV29-1 to TRBJ2-5, with a possible D match to TRBD1 (6 bases). This CDR3 has 13 residues. Germline V gene sequence: CDR1 SQVTM, CDR2 ANQGSEA. Trimming stripped 7 bases from V and 4 bases from J, with 16 bases between.

The V and J genes are TRBV7-8 and TRBJ2-7; D is undetermined. CDR1 SGHVS and CDR2 FQNEAQ come from the germline V gene. This CDR3 is built from 14 residues. V lost 0 bases, J lost 3 bases, and 9 bases lay in between. CDR3 DNA: TGTGCCAGCAGCTTAGCGTACAGTATCTACGAGCAGTACTTC. Residues: CASSLAYSIYEQYF.

The chain uses TRBV19 and TRBJ2-3; D possibly corresponds to TRBD2 (5 bases). The CDR3 length is 13 residues. The germline V gene encodes CDR1 LNHDA and CDR2 SQIVND (reference sequence). V lost 4 bases and J 2 bases, leaving 7 bases between the germline ends. CDR3 in DNA: TGTGCCAGTAGTAGACGGGACACAGATACGCAGTATTTT. Amino acid sequence: CASSRRDTDTQYF.

The rearrangement uses TRBV3-1 (or the pseudogene TRBV3-2) and TRBJ2-7; D possibly corresponds to TRBD1 (6 bases). The CDR3 loop spans 13 amino acids. Trimming removed 3 bases from V and 3 bases from J, with 9 bases in between. Germline CDR1 and CDR2: LGHDT and YNNKEL (reference sequence). The CDR3 loop reads CASSQDSVYEQYF. The CDR3 region has the DNA TGTGCCAGCAGCCAGGACAGCGTCTACGAGCAGTACTTC.

This chain connects TRBV19 to TRBJ2-1; weak D call: TRBD2 (6 bases). V lost 6 bases to trimming and J lost 6 bases, with 12 bases between them. The CDR3 spans 13 residues. Germline CDR1 reads LNHDA; CDR2 reads SQIVND (reference sequence). CDR3 nucleotide sequence: TGTGCCAGTAGGCCCCCCGGGGGCAATGAGCAGTTCTTC. Protein sequence: CASRPPGGNEQFF.

The CDR3 DNA reads TGTGCCAGCAGCGTAGTTCAGGCCAATTCACCCCTCCACTTT. The encoded protein is CASSVVQANSPLHF. This chain uses TRBV9 with TRBJ1-6, with no clear D. Between the trimmed V and J ends, which lost 0 bases and 7 bases, there was a span of 8 bases. The CDR3 has 14 amino acids. The germline V gene encodes CDR1 SGDLS and CDR2 YYNGEE. Based on the CDR3 plus reference TRBV9 and TRBJ1-6, the full variable domain is DSGVTQTPKHLITATGQRVTLRCSPRSGDLSVYWYQQSLDQGLQFLIQYYNGEERAKGNILERFSAQQFPDLHSELNLSSLELGDSALYFCASSVVQANSPLHFGNGTRLTVT.